The 8 T cell receptor beta chains in this list originate from one sample, sequenced in a study of T cells in localized non-small cell lung cancer (TCRdb year 2020). The method behind the library was the immunoSEQ multiplex PCR assay. The clones in this table, taken by TCRdb from immuneACCESS, are in-frame only. Not every clone is retained; where verified, under half of the shortfall comes from an unresolved V gene, and the cause of the rest is unknown. The sample table shows hundreds of clones, and 35% are seen once. 9.4% of the sample lies in the top ten. The material sequenced was normal lung tissue next to the tumor, taken before any cancer treatment. These receptors originate from a male donor aged 60 or older with stage II squamous cell lung carcinoma.

This chain joins TRBV28 and TRBJ2-1; 8 bases agree with TRBD2. Germline-derived CDR1 and CDR2 are MDHEN and SYDVKM. V dropped 1 base and J dropped 2; count of bases not matched to a gene: 7. This CDR3 comprises 17 residues. The CDR3 spells CASSLYQAGVAYNEQFF. The CDR3 region has the DNA TGTGCCAGCAGTTTATATCAAGCGGGAGTGGCCTACAATGAGCAGTTCTTC.

This sequence joins TRBV19 and TRBJ2-7, with 14 bases that match TRBD2. The CDR3 sequence is 15 residues long. J lost 9 bases, V lost 6 bases, and 10 bases had no gene match. The germline V gene has CDR1 LNHDA and CDR2 SQIVND (reference sequence). CDR3 in amino acids: CASSPGTSGSRGQYF. The CDR3 DNA reads TGTGCCAGTAGCCCCGGGACTAGCGGGAGTAGGGGGCAGTACTTC.

The chain combines TRBV29-1 with TRBJ1-4, with 9 bases matching TRBD1. CDR1 is SQVTM, CDR2 ANQGSEA, per germline. The CDR3 has 12 residues. In DNA form, the CDR3 reads TGCGGAGCCGGGACAGGGTACGAAAAACTGTTTTTT. It codes for CGAGTGYEKLFF.

This clone is categorized as medium-sized (0.01 to 0.1%). V and J are TRBV4-1 and TRBJ1-4; no firm D call. The CDR3 sequence is 14 residues long. Germline loops: CDR1 MGHRA, CDR2 YSYEKL. The ends were cut back, 4 bases at V and 14 bases at J, with 20 bases in the middle. The CDR3 sequence: CASSPRAALRLLFF. The CDR3 nucleotides read TGCGCCAGCAGCCCGCGGGCAGCCCTGCGGTTGCTGTTTTTT.

This clone showed up just a few times. Some base is ambiguous or went unread, and X replaces its residue. This sequence joins TRBV11-3 and TRBJ1-5, with a weak D call TRBD1 (5 bases). The CDR3 is 15 amino acids. V shed 3 bases and J shed 3 bases, with 12 bases lying between them. From germline, CDR1 is SGHNT and CDR2 YENEEA. The CDR3 protein is CASSFXRDDNQPQHF. The CDR3 region has the DNA TGTGCCAGCAGCTTTTYCAGGGACGACAATCAGCCCCAGCATTTT.

CDR3 nucleotides: TGTGCCTGGGACACAGGGGCAGATACGCAGTATTTT. It translates to CAWDTGADTQYF. V and J are TRBV30 and TRBJ2-3; TRBD1 agrees at 7 bases. Germline trimming cut 5 bases from V and 4 bases from J; bases unmatched to any gene: 3. This CDR3 comprises 12 residues. Looked up from germline, CDR1 is GTSNPN and CDR2 is SVGIG (reference sequence).

This clone was counted only a few times. J is TRBJ2-5 and V is TRBV14, with TRBD1 as a possible D gene (6 bases). The germline V and J ends were trimmed by 2 bases and 7 bases, with 11 bases remaining between them. Germline V gene lookup returns CDR1 SGHDN and CDR2 FVKESK. The CDR3 length is 13 residues. Written as DNA, the CDR3 is TGTGCCAGCAGCCAACAGGGGACGGCGACCCAGTACTTC. Its protein is CASSQQGTATQYF.

This clone was counted only a few times. The chain links TRBV9 to TRBJ2-7; D remains unclear. CDR3 length: 14 residues. With 5 bases removed from V and 6 bases from J, the gap between germline ends came to 18 bases. In germline, CDR1 is SGDLS, CDR2 YYNGEE. The CDR3: CASSVAGLTGEQYF. Written as DNA, the CDR3 is TGTGCCAGCAGTGTCGCTGGGCTTACTGGCGAGCAGTACTTC.